The 18 T cell receptor beta chains in this list originate from one sample, sequenced in a study of identical twins. MiXCR, run by TCRdb on the 5' RACE reads, gives a single entry per CDR3 protein. In the table there are 1,800,000 or so distinct CDR3 sequences, around a third of which are singletons. The sequencing sample was made of cord blood. These TCRs come from a newborn girl in good health.

This clonotype was detected only a few times. The V gene is TRBV7-9, the J gene TRBJ2-1; 7 nucleotides agree with TRBD1. Trimming removed 5 bases from V and 2 bases from J; junction bases left unmatched: 9. Per germline, CDR1 SEHNR and CDR2 FQNEAQ (reference sequence). This CDR3 comprises 16 residues. The CDR3 DNA is TGTGCCAGCAGCAAAAGGGACAGAGGGACCTACAATGAGCAGTTCTTC. Translation gives CASSKRDRGTYNEQFF.

The V and J genes are TRBV2 and TRBJ2-3; D not resolved. Trimming removed 4 bases from V and 0 bases from J, with 8 bases in between. CDR3 length: 14 amino acids. Germline lookup yields CDR1 SNHLY and CDR2 FYNNEI. CDR3 loop: CASSGLLSTDTQYF. CDR3 sequence (DNA): TGTGCCAGCAGTGGGCTCCTTAGCACAGATACGCAGTATTTT.

The rearrangement links TRBV20-1 to TRBJ2-1; TRBD2 agrees at 10 bases. The DNA matches TRBJ2-7 better at its end, which makes the J call doubtful. The CDR3 has 17 amino acids. Germline CDR1 DFQATT, CDR2 SNEGSKA (reference sequence). Here the CDR3 DNA reads TGCAGTGCTAGGGCCCTTCCTAGCGGGAGCTCCTACAATGAGCAGTACTTC. Translation gives CSARALPSGSSYNEQYF.

The V call is TRBV7-6, the J call TRBJ2-7; D gene unclear. Trimming took 10 bases from V and 0 from J, leaving 13 bases between them. The CDR3 totals 13 residues. CDR1 and CDR2 from the germline V gene are SGHVS and FNYEAQ. CDR3 loop: CATARSHSYEQYF. In nucleotides, the CDR3 is TGTGCCACCGCCCGGAGCCACTCCTACGAGCAGTACTTC.

The V call is TRBV7-9, the J call TRBJ1-1, with TRBD1 identical over 9 bases. CDR1 is SEHNR and CDR2 is FQNEAQ in the germline V gene (reference sequence). With 7 bases clipped from V and 11 bases from J, the junction kept 11 bases outside the gene matches. The CDR3 is 13 amino acids. The CDR3 protein is CASKVGGTGIAFF. As DNA, the CDR3 is TGTGCCAGCAAGGTGGGGGGGACAGGGATTGCTTTCTTT.

The V gene is TRBV12-3 or TRBV12-4, the J gene TRBJ2-3; D may be TRBD1 or TRBD2 (6 bases each). V shed 11 bases and J shed 4 bases, with 19 bases lying between them. CDR3 length: 14 amino acids. Here the CDR3 reads CAYIPPGAPDTQYF. Here the CDR3 DNA reads TGTGCCTACATACCCCCGGGGGCCCCAGATACGCAGTATTTT.

In the case of this clonotype: A junction end diverges from the germline sequence, so it may reflect a read error. The chain uses TRBV4-2 and TRBJ2-5; 8 bases agree with TRBD2. The germline gives CDR1 LGHNA, CDR2 YNFKEQ. This CDR3 region has 13 residues. Written as DNA, the CDR3 is TGTGTCAGCAGCCAAGCGGGAGATGAGACCCAGTACTTC. It codes for CVSSQAGDETQYF.

This clonotype appeared a few times. J is TRBJ2-3 and V is TRBV15; D may match TRBD1 or TRBD2 (5 bases each). This CDR3 is built from 15 residues. Looked up from germline, CDR1 is LNHNV and CDR2 is YYDKDF (reference sequence). V dropped 5 bases and J dropped 5 bases, with 17 bases sitting between them. The CDR3 DNA is TGTGCCACCAGCGGAACCGGGACCTCAGGAGATACGCAGTATTTT. Translated, it gives CATSGTGTSGDTQYF.

In regard to this clonotype: A much larger clone is a single base away; this may be a read error. V gene TRBV5-1 combines with J gene TRBJ2-3; the D gene is possibly TRBD1 (5 bases). Germline loops: CDR1 SGHRS, CDR2 YFSETQ. The CDR3 length is 14 residues. The CDR3 is CANSSGSDTDTQYF. In nucleotides, the CDR3 is TGCGCCAACAGCTCAGGGTCCGACACAGATACGCAGTATTTT.

Only one count was recorded for this clonotype. The chain couples TRBV20-1 to TRBJ2-1; 8 bases are a match to TRBD2. The DNA end is a closer match to TRBJ2-7, so the J assignment may be wrong. Germline CDR1 and CDR2: DFQATT and SNEGSKA (reference sequence). There are 15 residues in the CDR3. The chain's CDR3 is CSARPSGPSYNEQYF. The CDR3 bases are TGCAGTGCTAGGCCTAGCGGGCCTTCCTACAATGAGCAGTACTTC.

This clonotype was observed a few times. The chain recombines TRBV10-1 with TRBJ2-4, with TRBD2 as a possible D gene (7 bases). Germline CDR1 WNHNN, CDR2 SYGVQD (reference sequence). The V end was cut by 8 bases, the J end by 6 bases, with 14 bases between. CDR3 length: 13 amino acids. As DNA, the CDR3 is TGCGCCAGCGGGGGGGCCCCAACAAACATTCAGTACTTC. It specifies CASGGAPTNIQYF.

This clonotype was seen at least ten times. The rearrangement joins TRBV7-2 to TRBJ2-1; D remains unclear. The CDR3 length is 15 residues. CDR1 is SGHTA and CDR2 is FQGNSA in the germline V gene. V was trimmed by 0 bases and J by 7 bases, leaving 13 bases between them. CDR3 sequence reads: CASSLARLTVNEQFF. The CDR3 DNA reads TGTGCCAGCAGCTTAGCAAGACTCACTGTTAATGAGCAGTTCTTC.

The chain combines TRBV12-3 or TRBV12-4 with TRBJ2-1, with D uncertain. The CDR3 totals 12 residues. Trimming cost V 6 bases and J 15 bases, with 18 bases left between them. The CDR3 bases are TGTGCCAGCAGGCCTCACACTACCCAGCCGTTCTTC. Its protein is CASRPHTTQPFF.

The chain recombines TRBV12-3 or TRBV12-4 with TRBJ2-1; the D gene is possibly TRBD2 (6 bases). CDR3 length: 14 residues. Deletions cut 7 bases from V and 4 bases from J, with 14 bases between. The CDR3 sequence: CASTAGGDYNEQFF. In DNA, the CDR3 is TGTGCCAGCACGGCTGGCGGGGATTACAATGAGCAGTTCTTC.

This clonotype was counted between two and nine times. The V and J genes are TRBV7-2 and TRBJ2-1; D gene unclear. This CDR3 contains 12 residues. V was pared by 4 bases and J by 12 bases, with 13 bases between. The V gene's germline CDR1 is SGHTA and CDR2 FQGNSA. The CDR3 nucleotides read TGTGCCAGCAGCTACGTGGGGTCGATGCAGTTCTTC. The encoded protein is CASSYVGSMQFF.

The chain couples TRBV2 to TRBJ2-1, with a tentative D call TRBD2 (5 bases). Germline V gene sequence: CDR1 SNHLY, CDR2 FYNNEI. CDR3 length equals 13 residues. Trimming left V 6 bases short and J 13 bases short, with 19 bases between. CDR3 coding DNA: TGTGCCAGCAGGACTGGCGGGCGAGAGACCCAGTTCTTC. The encoded protein is CASRTGGRETQFF. Looking up the rest from reference TRBV2 and TRBJ2-1 gives the full variable domain: EPEVTQTPSHQVTQMGQEVILRCVPISNHLYFYWYRQILGQKVEFLVSFYNNEISEKSEIFDDQFSVERPDGSNFTLKIRSTKLEDSAMYFCASRTGGRETQFFGPGTRLTVL.

On this clonotype itself: Germline and junction disagree at one end, which may indicate a read error. The chain carries TRBV27 and TRBJ2-3; D call uncertain. Germline V CDR1 and CDR2: MNHEY, SMNVEV (reference sequence). CDR3 length: 15 amino acids. The CDR3 loop reads CAGSPNRDGTDTQYF. The DNA for the CDR3 is TGTGCCGGCAGTCCGAACCGAGATGGCACAGATACGCAGTATTTT.

As concerns this clonotype: It may be a read error: a sequence one base away is much more abundant. The rearrangement joins TRBV3-1 to TRBJ2-1, with D perhaps matching TRBD1 (6 bases). Germline V gene data show CDR1 as LGHDT and CDR2 as YNNKEL (reference sequence). The CDR3 is made up of 15 amino acids. The CDR3 protein is CAGSQGQGPYNEQFF. The CDR3 bases are TGTGCCGGCAGCCAGGGGCAGGGACCATACAATGAGCAGTTCTTC.